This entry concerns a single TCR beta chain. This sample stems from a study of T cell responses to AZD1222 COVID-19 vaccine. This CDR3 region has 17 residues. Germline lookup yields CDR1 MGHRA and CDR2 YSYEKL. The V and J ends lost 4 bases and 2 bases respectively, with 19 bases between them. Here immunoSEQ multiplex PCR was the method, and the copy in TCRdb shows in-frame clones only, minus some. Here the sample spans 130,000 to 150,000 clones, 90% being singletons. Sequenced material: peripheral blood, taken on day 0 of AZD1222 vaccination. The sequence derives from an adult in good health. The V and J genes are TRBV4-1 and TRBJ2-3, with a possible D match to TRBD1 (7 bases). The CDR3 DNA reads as TGCGCCAGCAGCCTCGCTTTTGGAGGGGGCACCACAGATACGCAGTATTTT. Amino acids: CASSLAFGGGTTDTQYF.